The present entry profiles one T cell receptor (beta chain) with its context. Its antigen is unknown. This specimen belongs to a study of T cells expressing NK-cell markers (dated by TCRdb to about 2020). About the investigation overall: In sorted CD3+CD56+NKG2C+, CD3+CD56+NKG2C- and CD3+CD56-NKG2C+ T-cell subsets from several donors, TCR beta-chain repertoires were profiled. Seven of the eight sequenced donors were HCMV-seropositive and one was HCMV-seronegative. The eight sequenced donors were randomly selected healthy volunteers, three men and five women. Libraries were sequenced as 2 x 150 bp reads on Illumina HiSeq 2000/2500, MiSeq or NextSeq. General conclusions and limits of the study: Whether the expanded NKG2C-expressing T cell clones were specific for HCMV antigens was left unclear. For more than 5 donors, the dominant CD3+CD56+NKG2C+ clonotypes were among the top 10 CD8+ clonotypes and accounted for about 1.0-7.0% of CD8+ T cells. Those dominant clonotypes were again the most abundant among CD3+CD56-NKG2C+ cells in several donors, at about 28.3-60.1%.

CDR3 length: 14 amino acids, cysteine to phenylalanine. No DNA has been recorded. In the germline V gene, CDR1 corresponds to SGHTA and CDR2 to FQGNSA. Instrument on record: Illumina HiSeq 2000. TCR beta cDNA libraries were prepared using 5'RACE template switching, which introduced a universal primer site and unique molecular identifiers. cDNA synthesis was primed from the TCR beta constant segment and was followed by two successive PCR amplification steps. In the source study's methods: MIGEC was used to demultiplex reads and group reads by UMI, and MiTCR was used to assemble and quantify clonotypes. To remove erroneous sequences, TCR cDNA sequences were retained only when supported by two or more reads. The tcR package was used for downstream repertoire analysis, with clonotypes matched between fractions based on CDR3 nucleotide sequence plus V segment. VDJmatch was used to annotate antigen specificity against VDJdb, with one amino acid substitution allowed in CDR3. The reads, reprocessed by TCRdb, yield one row per CDR3 protein sequence and no DNA. These V and J calls rely on TCRdb rather than the paper's analysis. The table for this sample shows about 460,000 distinct CDR3 sequences. The ten largest clones represent over 1.3% of the sample.

HCMV-specific IgG was detected in serum with a commercial ELISA kit to determine HCMV serostatus. Peripheral blood mononuclear cells were isolated from blood by Ficoll density gradient centrifugation. This TCR was sampled from a woman aged 50 to 60 in good health. Donor details come from another sample of the same person, matched by shared clones. The chain is made from TRBV7-2 and TRBJ2-5. Sequenced material: blood T cells: a sorted CD56 or NKG2C T cell subset, CD4+ or CD8+ T cells, or bulk PBMC T cells (not recorded which). The CDR3 corresponds to CASSRSWGQETQYF.